This TCR beta chain was sequenced for a study of T cells in Graves' hyperthyroidism and ophthalmopathy. As for the study in general: At initial diagnosis, before any treatment had begun, peripheral blood was obtained.

TCR beta CDR3 regions were amplified from RNA transcripts. HTBI primers were the set used in a first-round RT-PCR of the TCR CDR3. TCRdb re-called the multiplex PCR reads through MiXCR, storing one row per CDR3 protein. Of 550,000 to 700,000 distinct CDR3 sequences in the sample, about 15% were seen once. Points from the study as a whole: The majority of expanded thyroid clonotypes above 0.001 also appeared in blood. Ophthalmopathy, which appeared later, was predicted by the model a median 6.5 months before onset.

About this clonotype itself: Its antigen is unidentified. This is likely a read error, given that the CDR3 carries no conserved phenylalanine or tryptophan at its end.

Germline V gene lookup returns CDR1 DFQATT and CDR2 SNEGSKA (reference sequence). CDR3 length: 11 amino acids. With V trimmed by 6 bases and J by 6 bases, 4 bases remained unmatched. This clonotype originated in a woman aged 35 to 49 with Graves' ophthalmopathy. The sequenced material came from blood. The V call is TRBV20-1, the J call TRBJ2-7; 8 bases are shared with TRBD1. The CDR3 coding sequence is TGCAGTGCGGGGACAGGCGGCGAGCAGTACCTC. Its translation is CSAGTGGEQYL.